One and the same sample provided the 13 T cell receptor beta chains below, sequenced in a study of blood T cell repertoires in COVID-19. The protocol was immunoSEQ multiplex PCR, while the TCRdb copy is restricted to in-frame clones and leaves out a portion. Of about 100,000 clones in the sample, almost 90% were seen once. What was sequenced was peripheral blood. Receptor source: a human donor with active COVID-19. The donor label of this sample is uncertain.

CDR3 loop: CASSRGNLAGEQYF. In DNA, the CDR3 is TGTGCCAGCAGTAGGGGAAACTTGGCGGGGGAGCAGTACTTC. This chain uses TRBV6-5 with TRBJ2-7, with D perhaps TRBD2 (6 bases). There are 14 residues in the CDR3. V gave up 5 bases and J gave up 7 bases, with 18 bases separating them. Germline CDR1 and CDR2: MNHEY and SVGAGI.

This clone appeared a few times. This chain uses TRBV3-1 (or the pseudogene TRBV3-2) with TRBJ2-7; D is ambiguous. Germline CDR1 reads LGHDT; CDR2 reads YNNKEL (reference sequence). The CDR3 covers 12 residues. Deletions cut 6 bases from V and 0 bases from J, with 6 bases between. This CDR3 reads CASRPSSYEQYF. CDR3 sequence (DNA): TGTGCCAGCAGACCGAGCTCCTACGAGCAGTACTTC.

This clone occurred once. The chain has TRBV19 and TRBJ1-1, with 10 bases fitting TRBD1. This CDR3 is built from 15 residues. Germline trimming cut 3 bases from V and 1 base from J; bases unmatched to any gene: 2. Germline V gene data show CDR1 as LNHDA and CDR2 as SQIVND (reference sequence). The CDR3 is CASSIWDRGNTEAFF. In DNA form, the CDR3 reads TGTGCCAGTAGTATCTGGGACAGGGGGAACACTGAAGCTTTCTTT.

This chain links TRBV14 with TRBJ2-3, with TRBD2 identical over 9 bases. In germline, CDR1 is SGHDN, CDR2 FVKESK. The CDR3 consists of 15 residues. The V gene end was trimmed by 4 bases and the J gene end by 0 bases; junction bases not matched to a gene: 2. CDR3: CASSRGGASTDTQYF. In DNA, the CDR3 is TGTGCCAGCAGCCGCGGGGGGGCGAGCACAGATACGCAGTATTTT.

CDR3 in DNA: TGTGCCACCAAAGGGAGCTCCTACAATGAGCAGTTCTTC. This codes for CATKGSSYNEQFF. V usage is TRBV24-1 and J usage is TRBJ2-1, with D possibly being TRBD2 (5 bases). In germline, CDR1 is KGHDR, CDR2 SFDVKD. V was clipped by 8 bases and J by 0 bases, with 7 bases between them. CDR3 length equals 13 residues.

The chain uses TRBV28 and TRBJ2-1, with 9 bases that match TRBD2. The CDR3 is made up of 16 amino acids. Germline V lookup: CDR1 MDHEN, CDR2 SYDVKM. The ends lost 5 bases at V and 7 bases at J; junction bases unmatched: 12. CDR3 sequence reads: CASSLLAGAERNEQFF. The CDR3 DNA sequence: TGTGCCAGCAGTCTCTTAGCGGGGGCTGAACGGAATGAGCAGTTCTTC.

V and J are TRBV7-9 and TRBJ2-7; 10 bases align to TRBD1. CDR3 length: 15 residues. Germline CDR1 reads SEHNR; CDR2 reads FQNEAQ (reference sequence). After removal of 6 bases from V and 3 bases from J, the junction contained 8 bases not matched to a gene. CDR3 amino acids: CASRFSGTGDYEQYF. CDR3 nucleotides: TGTGCCAGCAGATTCTCCGGGACAGGGGACTACGAGCAGTACTTC.

The V call is TRBV4-1, the J call TRBJ2-3; TRBD1 matches 9 bases. With V trimmed by 1 base and J by 3 bases, 11 bases remained unmatched. Looked up from germline, CDR1 is MGHRA and CDR2 is YSYEKL. This CDR3 comprises 18 residues. CDR3 DNA: TGCGCCAGCAGCCAAGTTATAACAGGGGGCGCCGGGACAGATACGCAGTATTTT. It codes for CASSQVITGGAGTDTQYF.

In nucleotides, the CDR3 is TGTGCCAGCAGCTTGGGGGGGTGGGCCTACGAGCAGTACTTC. Translating it yields CASSLGGWAYEQYF. The V and J genes are TRBV11-2 and TRBJ2-7; 7 positions match TRBD2. This CDR3 has 14 residues. Trimming removed 3 bases from V and 2 bases from J; junction bases left unmatched: 4. Germline V gives CDR1 SGHAT, CDR2 FQNNGV.

The chain carries TRBV5-6 and TRBJ2-7, with TRBD1 matching 7 bases. From germline, CDR1 is SGHDT and CDR2 YYEEEE. With 4 bases clipped from V and 0 bases from J, the junction kept 4 bases outside the gene matches. The CDR3 is 14 amino acids. The CDR3 bases are TGTGCCAGCAGCCTGGACAGGTCCTCCTACGAGCAGTACTTC. Amino acids: CASSLDRSSYEQYF.

The sample holds one count of this clone. The J gene is TRBJ2-3, the V gene TRBV15, with 7 bases identical to TRBD2. CDR1 and CDR2 (germline): LNHNV, YYDKDF (reference sequence). J lost 2 bases, V lost 1 base, and 3 bases had no gene match. The length of the CDR3 is 15 residues. The CDR3 coding sequence is TGTGCCACCAGCAGAGCCGGGACTATCACAGATACGCAGTATTTT. Protein: CATSRAGTITDTQYF. Complete variable domain (other parts from reference TRBV15 and TRBJ2-3): DAMVIQNPRYQVTQFGKPVTLSCSQTLNHNVMYWYQQKSSQAPKLLFHYYDKDFNNEADTPDNFQSRRPNTSFCFLDIRSPGLGDTAMYLCATSRAGTITDTQYFGPGTRLTVL.

This chain connects TRBV15 to TRBJ1-2, with a possible D match to TRBD1 (6 bases). The germline V gene encodes CDR1 LNHNV and CDR2 YYDKDF (reference sequence). The CDR3 totals 14 residues. The germline V and J ends were trimmed by 4 bases and 11 bases, with 20 bases remaining between them. The CDR3, as DNA: TGTGCCACCAGCACTCACAGGGACCTGGCCCGGTACACCTTC. Amino acids: CATSTHRDLARYTF.

This rearrangement joins TRBV10-1 to TRBJ2-2; TRBD2 matches 7 bases. Unmatched junction bases numbered 7, after V lost 2 bases and J lost 4 bases. From germline, CDR1 is WNHNN and CDR2 SYGVQD (reference sequence). This CDR3 comprises 16 residues. The CDR3 sequence: CASSERVRGVTGELFF. The CDR3 DNA sequence: TGCGCCAGCAGTGAGAGGGTTCGGGGGGTCACCGGGGAGCTGTTTTTT.